These 28 T cell receptor beta chains share one sample of origin, sequenced in a study of a mutant IDH1 vaccine in newly diagnosed glioma. Regarding time point: week 5, during vaccination. The vaccine gave 300 ug of a 20-mer mutant IDH1 peptide subcutaneously per dose. No cognate antigen is known for these TCRs. TCRdb keeps only in-frame clones here, not all; method: immunoSEQ multiplex PCR. Here the sample spans over 25,000 clones, around 90% being singletons. Specimen: peripheral blood mononuclear cells (PBMCs), collected from a glioma patient whose treatment included an IDH1 peptide vaccine. The origin of the receptors is a woman aged 40-49 years with glioma. Some clones in this sample may be carry-over from other donors' samples.

The chain couples TRBV27 to TRBJ2-7, with D tentatively TRBD2 (5 bases). Trimming shortened V by 5 bases and J by 7 bases, and 12 bases separated the two germline ends. CDR1 and CDR2 (germline): MNHEY, SMNVEV (reference sequence). The CDR3 runs 12 residues. The CDR3 nucleotides read TGTGCCAGCAGTCCCCGGGGTCGGGAGCAGTACTTC. Its protein product is CASSPRGREQYF.

The chain has TRBV4-1 and TRBJ1-5; tentatively, D is TRBD1 (5 bases). The CDR3 has 15 amino acids. CDR1 is MGHRA and CDR2 is YSYEKL in the germline V gene. The germline V and J ends were trimmed by 1 base and 4 bases, with 11 bases remaining between them. The CDR3 bases are TGCGCCAGCAGCCAAGGGGGGGGAGGGAATCAGCCCCAGCATTTT. This encodes CASSQGGGGNQPQHF.

V usage is TRBV19 and J usage is TRBJ1-5; D uncertain. The CDR3 sequence is 16 residues long. Germline CDR1 LNHDA, CDR2 SQIVND (reference sequence). V was cut by 6 bases and J by 0 bases, with 15 bases left in between. The CDR3 protein is CASRALQIHSNQPQHF. CDR3 bases: TGTGCCAGTAGGGCCCTACAGATCCATAGCAATCAGCCCCAGCATTTT.

This clone has a handful of counts. The V call is TRBV2, the J call TRBJ1-4, with a tentative D call TRBD1 (5 bases). This CDR3 comprises 14 residues. Trimming took 4 bases from V and 8 from J, leaving 14 bases between them. The germline V gene has CDR1 SNHLY and CDR2 FYNNEI. The DNA of the CDR3 is TGTGCCAGCAGTGTGGGACCCCGGAGCGAAAAACTGTTTTTT. Protein sequence: CASSVGPRSEKLFF.

The V call is TRBV6-5, the J call TRBJ1-2, with a weak D call TRBD1 (5 bases). Trimming took 6 bases from V and 7 from J, leaving 15 bases between them. The CDR3 is 13 residues long. Germline CDR1 MNHEY, CDR2 SVGAGI. The CDR3 region is CASSPPGQGGYTF. For the CDR3, the DNA is TGTGCCAGCAGCCCCCCCGGGCAGGGTGGCTACACCTTC.

The V gene is TRBV4-3, the J gene TRBJ2-5; TRBD2 agrees at 7 bases. Germline lookup yields CDR1 LGHNA and CDR2 YSLEER. There are 15 residues in the CDR3. Losses at the gene ends were 6 bases for V and 2 bases for J; bases not matched to a gene: 9. CDR3 coding DNA: TGCGCCAGCAGTCCGGGACTAAAAGAACAAGAGACCCAGTACTTC. Residues: CASSPGLKEQETQYF.

The genes are TRBV7-2 and TRBJ2-7; no clear D. The germline V gene has CDR1 SGHTA and CDR2 FQGNSA. V was shortened by 5 bases and J by 3 bases, with 8 bases between the two germline ends. The CDR3 loop spans 12 amino acids. This CDR3 reads CASSRPGYEQYF. Here the CDR3 DNA reads TGTGCCAGCAGCCGCCCGGGCTACGAGCAGTACTTC.

The J gene is TRBJ2-5, the V gene TRBV27, with D possibly TRBD1 on 7 matching bases. Trimming stripped 6 bases from V and 5 bases from J, with 13 bases between. CDR3 length: 13 residues. CDR1 and CDR2 from the germline V gene are MNHEY and SMNVEV (reference sequence). The CDR3 reads CASRDRAGETQYF. CDR3 nucleotides: TGTGCCAGCAGAGACAGGGCGGGGGAGACCCAGTACTTC.

This chain uses TRBV9 with TRBJ1-2, with D perhaps TRBD1 (5 bases). The CDR3 totals 10 residues. CDR1 is SGDLS and CDR2 is YYNGEE in the germline V gene. The ends were cut back, 7 bases at V and 7 bases at J, with 8 bases in the middle. CDR3 amino acids: CASWRGGYTF. The DNA for the CDR3 is TGTGCCAGCTGGAGGGGTGGCTACACCTTC.

This chain uses TRBV7-8 with TRBJ2-7, with TRBD1 as a possible D gene (5 bases). CDR3 length equals 13 residues. CDR1 is SGHVS, CDR2 FQNEAQ, per germline. V lost 10 bases to trimming and J lost 1 base, with 14 bases between them. The CDR3 DNA sequence: TGTGCCACCACCTCACAGGTTTCCTACGAGCAGTACTTC. As protein: CATTSQVSYEQYF.

V gene TRBV5-6 combines with J gene TRBJ2-3, with 7 bases identical to TRBD2. Germline V gene sequence: CDR1 SGHDT, CDR2 YYEEEE. Losses at the gene ends were 5 bases for V and 3 bases for J; bases not matched to a gene: 3. The CDR3 is 13 residues long. CDR3 protein: CASSSLATDTQYF. CDR3 coding DNA: TGTGCCAGCAGTTCACTAGCGACAGATACGCAGTATTTT.

A few counts support this clone. The chain recombines TRBV27 with TRBJ2-7, with 11 bases matching TRBD1. CDR1 is MNHEY, CDR2 SMNVEV, per germline (reference sequence). The CDR3 runs 14 residues. V trimming: 6 bases; J trimming: 6 bases; junction bases outside the gene matches: 7. In DNA, the CDR3 is TGTGCCAGCAGCTACCGGACAGGGGGCATCGAGCAGTACTTC. It codes for CASSYRTGGIEQYF.

The V gene is TRBV19, the J gene TRBJ1-1; possible D gene TRBD1, 6 bases. V lost 9 bases to trimming and J lost 3 bases, with 26 bases between them. This CDR3 contains 17 residues. Germline V lookup: CDR1 LNHDA, CDR2 SQIVND (reference sequence). The CDR3 spells CASLPLRWGAEDTEAFF. The CDR3 DNA is TGTGCCAGCCTACCCTTAAGATGGGGGGCGGAGGACACTGAAGCTTTCTTT.

The genes are TRBV11-1 and TRBJ2-1; D is possibly TRBD1 or TRBD2 (5 bases each). Trimming left V 5 bases short and J 5 bases short, with 13 bases between. Germline CDR1 and CDR2: SGHAT and FQDESV (reference sequence). The CDR3 runs to 14 residues. CDR3: CASSRPGPNNEQFF. CDR3 coding DNA: TGTGCCAGCAGCCGTCCGGGACCAAACAATGAGCAGTTCTTC.

The rearrangement joins TRBV4-3 to TRBJ1-1, with no clear D. The CDR3 extends over 15 amino acids. V lost 0 bases, J lost 6 bases, and 14 bases lay in between. The germline V gene has CDR1 LGHNA and CDR2 YSLEER. The CDR3 protein is CASSQEVNRLAEAFF. CDR3 DNA: TGCGCCAGCAGCCAAGAGGTAAACAGATTGGCTGAAGCTTTCTTT.

The chain couples TRBV28 to TRBJ2-7; 7 bases fit TRBD1. The germline V gene encodes CDR1 MDHEN and CDR2 SYDVKM. J was trimmed by 0 bases and V by 1 base; bases with no gene match: 9. CDR3 size: 17 residues. In DNA form, the CDR3 reads TGTGCCAGCAGTTTATCTAGGTGGGGACAGTCCTCCTACGAGCAGTACTTC. Its translation is CASSLSRWGQSSYEQYF.

The chain links TRBV7-9 to TRBJ2-5; TRBD2 is a possible D gene (6 bases). V was trimmed by 4 bases and J by 5 bases, leaving 14 bases between them. The CDR3 is 14 residues long. CDR1 and CDR2 from the germline V gene are SEHNR and FQNEAQ (reference sequence). The CDR3 sequence: CASSSPGGRETQYF. The CDR3 bases are TGTGCCAGCAGCTCCCCCGGGGGTAGGGAGACCCAGTACTTC.

The genes are TRBV19 and TRBJ1-5; no clear D. Germline values: CDR1 LNHDA, CDR2 SQIVND (reference sequence). The V gene lost 3 bases and the J gene lost 2 bases, with 14 bases spanning the gap. CDR3 length: 16 residues. As DNA, the CDR3 is TGTGCCAGTAGTATCAGTCCCCCTAAGGGCAATCAGCCCCAGCATTTT. This codes for CASSISPPKGNQPQHF.

This chain links TRBV2 with TRBJ2-1; no definite D call. The CDR3 extends over 14 amino acids. V was cut by 5 bases and J by 6 bases, with 14 bases left in between. In germline, CDR1 is SNHLY, CDR2 FYNNEI. CDR3 bases: TGTGCCAGCAGTCGACGGACCCCGAGCAATGAGCAGTTCTTC. It specifies CASSRRTPSNEQFF.

This clone appeared once. The V and J genes are TRBV28 and TRBJ2-2; 13 bases are a match to TRBD2. This CDR3 has 17 residues. V lost 8 bases, J lost 6 bases, and 12 bases stayed unmatched. From germline, CDR1 is MDHEN and CDR2 SYDVKM. The chain's CDR3 is CASERLAGGPGAGELFF. The CDR3 DNA follows: TGTGCCAGCGAGAGACTAGCGGGAGGTCCGGGGGCCGGGGAGCTGTTTTTT.

The chain has TRBV29-1 and TRBJ2-1, with 9 bases matching TRBD2. V was clipped by 7 bases and J by 4 bases; unmatched bases: 8. This CDR3 comprises 14 residues. The germline V gene has CDR1 SQVTM and CDR2 ANQGSEA. The chain's CDR3 is CSAEKAGGYNEQFF. Here the CDR3 DNA reads TGCAGCGCAGAGAAAGCGGGGGGTTACAATGAGCAGTTCTTC.

This clone came up a few times. The chain uses TRBV7-9 and TRBJ1-1; D gene ambiguous. Germline CDR1 SEHNR, CDR2 FQNEAQ (reference sequence). Trimming removed 1 base from V and 10 bases from J, with 10 bases in between. CDR3 length equals 12 residues. CDR3 protein: CASSLGALGAFF. The CDR3 DNA follows: TGTGCCAGCAGCTTAGGGGCGTTGGGAGCTTTCTTT.

The CDR3 region is CASSFGGSSGNTIYF. The CDR3 bases are TGTGCCAGCAGTTTTGGCGGGAGCTCTGGAAACACCATATATTTT. The chain couples TRBV28 to TRBJ1-3; D not certain. Trimming shortened V by 3 bases and J by 0 bases, and 9 bases separated the two germline ends. The CDR3 totals 15 residues. Germline CDR1 MDHEN, CDR2 SYDVKM.

This chain's CDR3 is CASSVGDRVYYEQYF. DNA of the CDR3: TGTGCCAGCAGCGTAGGGGACAGGGTTTACTACGAGCAGTACTTC. The chain has TRBV9 and TRBJ2-7; 9 nucleotides agree with TRBD1. J lost 3 bases, V lost 0 bases, and 4 bases had no gene match. The CDR3 spans 15 residues. The germline V gene encodes CDR1 SGDLS and CDR2 YYNGEE.

This clone was counted once. V usage is TRBV4-3 and J usage is TRBJ2-7; no clear D. V was shortened by 0 bases and J by 7 bases, with 13 bases between the two germline ends. Looked up from germline, CDR1 is LGHNA and CDR2 is YSLEER. CDR3 length equals 14 residues. This CDR3 reads CASSQDIELREQYF. The CDR3 DNA sequence: TGCGCCAGCAGCCAAGATATCGAGTTGCGGGAGCAGTACTTC.

This chain uses TRBV5-1 with TRBJ2-1; the match to TRBD2 covers 12 bases. This CDR3 has 17 amino acids. Germline loops: CDR1 SGHRS, CDR2 YFSETQ. V lost 0 bases, J lost 5 bases, and 6 bases stayed unmatched. CDR3 region: CASSLALAGGLDNEQFF. CDR3 bases: TGCGCCAGCAGCTTGGCACTAGCGGGGGGCCTGGACAATGAGCAGTTCTTC.

This chain connects TRBV7-3 to TRBJ2-2; 10 bases line up with TRBD2. Germline lookup yields CDR1 SGHTA and CDR2 FQGTGA. The CDR3 is made up of 17 amino acids. Unmatched junction bases numbered 9, after V lost 4 bases and J lost 4 bases. CDR3 DNA: TGTGCCAGCAGCTCATACTCTAGCGGGGGCTTCACCGGGGAGCTGTTTTTT. Its translation: CASSSYSSGGFTGELFF. Filled out from reference TRBV7-3 and TRBJ2-2, the complete variable domain reads GAGVSQTPSNKVTEKGKYVELRCDPISGHTALYWYRQSLGQGPEFLIYFQGTGAADDSGLPNDRFFAVRPEGSVSTLKIQRTERGDSAVYLCASSSYSSGGFTGELFFGEGSRLTVL.

This chain links TRBV5-1 with TRBJ1-1, with 7 bases identical to TRBD1. CDR1 is SGHRS, CDR2 YFSETQ, per germline. This CDR3 spans 15 amino acids. V shed 1 base and J 1 base; nucleotides not matched to a gene: 4. CDR3 nucleotides: TGCGCCAGCAGCTTGCAGGGGGGTCCGAACACTGAAGCTTTCTTT. Protein sequence: CASSLQGGPNTEAFF. The full variable domain, in which reference TRBV5-1 and TRBJ1-1 provide the parts outside the CDR3, is KAGVTQTPRYLIKTRGQQVTLSCSPISGHRSVSWYQQTPGQGLQFLFEYFSETQRNKGNFPGRFSGRQFSNSRSEMNVSTLELGDSALYLCASSLQGGPNTEAFFGQGTRLTVV.